Below, 16 T cell receptor beta chains from the same sample are listed, as sequenced in a study of T cells in women clearing cervical HPV infection. Repertoires were generated with immunoSEQ multiplex PCR, while TCRdb's copy carries only in-frame clones and drops some. The sample has 31,000 or so clones, and its top ten clones hold about 4.4%. Sequencing was done on a sample of blood buffy coat. The receptors were sampled from a woman between 18 and 70 years old with a cervical HPV16 infection that either progressed to CIN3+ or cleared (not recorded which).

The DNA read from the CDR3 is TGTGCCAGCTCCCCCGGGGACTATGGT. Amino acid sequence: CASSPGDYG. The full CDR3 protein reads CASSPGDYGQYF. This sequence joins TRBV18 and TRBJ2-4; 7 positions match TRBD2. The read terminates 3 residues before the CDR3 end, so the remaining end is supplied by the germline J gene. Germline-derived CDR1 and CDR2 are KGHSH and LQKENI. The CDR3 runs 12 residues.

Comment on this clone: The read is 3 residues too short to cover the CDR3 end, so that end is filled in from the germline J gene. The genes are TRBV6-4 and TRBJ2-4; maybe TRBD2 (7 bases). Trimming pared 6 bases from V and 1 base from J, leaving 16 bases between. The CDR3 totals 16 residues. The germline CDR1 and CDR2 sequences are MRHNA and SNTAGT. CDR3 DNA (partial): TGTGCCAGCAGCCTGGAGGGGGGGCTCGCCAAAAACATT. As protein: CASSLEGGLAKNI. The whole CDR3 sequence reads CASSLEGGLAKNIQYF.

Points on this clone: The DNA ends 3 residues before the CDR3 does, and the rest of the CDR3 is filled in from the germline J gene. The rearrangement joins TRBV29-1 to TRBJ2-2; D might be TRBD1 (6 bases). The CDR3 has 14 residues. The V gene's germline CDR1 is SQVTM and CDR2 ANQGSEA. The CDR3 bases that were read are TGCAGCGTTGCCCTACGGGACACGGATTCACCG. This sequence encodes CSVALRDTDSP. The CDR3 reads in full as CSVALRDTDSPLFF.

As concerns this clone: Read data end 3 residues before the CDR3 end; the end is taken from the germline J gene. This rearrangement joins TRBV6-4 to TRBJ1-1; maybe TRBD1 (6 bases). The V and J ends lost 5 bases and 1 base respectively, with 8 bases between them. The CDR3 is 13 amino acids. CDR1 MRHNA and CDR2 SNTAGT come from the germline V gene. Incomplete CDR3 DNA: TGTGCCAGCAGTAGGACAGAGAACACTGAA. It yields the protein CASSRTENTE. The full CDR3 is CASSRTENTEAFF.

Points on this clone: The CDR3 is cut off 3 residues early in the read; its end comes from the germline J gene. The chain couples TRBV19 to TRBJ2-1; D is possibly TRBD1 or TRBD2 (6 bases each). The CDR3 is made up of 15 amino acids. V gave up 7 bases and J gave up 6 bases, with 19 bases separating them. Germline V CDR1 and CDR2: LNHDA, SQIVND (reference sequence). The CDR3 sequence is CASKEGVGRSNEQFF. Partial CDR3 DNA: TGTGCCAGTAAGGAGGGGGTGGGACGGAGCAATGAG. Variable domain in full (rest from reference TRBV19 and TRBJ2-1): DGGITQSPKYLFRKEGQNVTLSCEQNLNHDAMYWYRQDPGQGLRLIYYSQIVNDFQKGDIAEGYSVSREKKESFPLTVTSAQKNPTAFYLCASKEGVGRSNEQFFGPGTRLTVL.

As regards this clone: The CDR3 goes on 3 residues after the read ends, and that part is filled in from the germline J gene. The V gene is TRBV19, the J gene TRBJ2-2; D uncertain. This CDR3 is built from 15 residues. Germline lookup yields CDR1 LNHDA and CDR2 SQIVND (reference sequence). CDR3 DNA, as far as it was read: TGTGCCAGTAGTATAGACAGATCCATTAATTCCCCG. Translating gives CASSIDRSINSP. In full, the CDR3 is CASSIDRSINSPLFF.

As regards this clone: From the germline J gene comes the end of the CDR3, since the read stops 3 residues before it. The chain uses TRBV27 and TRBJ2-1; 7 bases are shared with TRBD2. Per the germline V gene, CDR1 is MNHEY and CDR2 is SMNVEV (reference sequence). There are 15 residues in the CDR3. V lost 0 bases and J lost 6; bases outside the gene matches: 5. The sequenced part of the CDR3 DNA is TGTGCCAGCAGTTTATCTTGGGGGGGAATCAATGAG. Its protein product is CASSLSWGGINE. The whole CDR3 protein is CASSLSWGGINEQFF.

With respect to this clone: The sequenced fragment ends 3 residues before the CDR3 boundary, so the rest is inferred from the germline J gene. The chain is built from TRBV18 and TRBJ2-7, with D possibly TRBD1 on 5 matching bases. The CDR3 has 13 residues. CDR1 and CDR2 from the germline V gene are KGHSH and LQKENI. Trimming removed 4 bases at V and 2 bases at J, with 9 bases between. CDR3 in amino acids: CASSQWGPYEQYF. Incomplete CDR3 DNA: TGTGCCAGCTCACAATGGGGCCCCTACGAG. Full variable domain (rest looked up from reference TRBV18 and TRBJ2-7): NAGVMQNPRHLVRRRGQEARLRCSPMKGHSHVYWYRQLPEEGLKFMVYLQKENIIDESGMPKERFSAEFPKEGPSILRIQQVVRGDSAAYFCASSQWGPYEQYFGPGTRLTVT.

Points on this clone: The read stops 3 residues short of the end of the CDR3; the missing end is completed from the germline J gene. This sequence joins TRBV19 and TRBJ2-3; the match to TRBD1 covers 10 bases. The CDR3 extends over 14 amino acids. Germline loops: CDR1 LNHDA, CDR2 SQIVND (reference sequence). CDR3 residues: CATRDRGSNQPQYF. The sequenced part of the CDR3 DNA is TGTGCCACCCGGGACAGGGGCAGCAATCAGCCG. The whole variable domain, remainder taken from reference TRBV19 and TRBJ2-3, is DGGITQSPKYLFRKEGQNVTLSCEQNLNHDAMYWYRQDPGQGLRLIYYSQIVNDFQKGDIAEGYSVSREKKESFPLTVTSAQKNPTAFYLCATRDRGSNQPQYFGPGTRLTVL.

With respect to this clone: The read halts 3 residues ahead of the CDR3 end, with the missing end drawn from the germline J gene. V gene TRBV6-2 or TRBV6-3 combines with J gene TRBJ2-7; no definite D call. The CDR3 runs 11 residues. In germline, CDR1 is MNHEY, CDR2 SVGEGT. Trimming pared 6 bases from V and 3 bases from J, leaving 6 bases between. The covered CDR3 bases are TGTGCCAGCAGCCTCGGCTACGAG. Its protein product is CASSLGYE. The full CDR3 protein reads CASSLGYEQYF.

CDR3 residues: CASRGQGYSYGYTF. The DNA read from the CDR3 is TGTGCCAGCAGAGGACAGGGGTATAGCTATGGC. This chain connects TRBV2 to TRBJ1-2; 9 bases fit TRBD1. From the germline J gene comes the end of the CDR3, since the read stops 3 residues before it. In germline, CDR1 is SNHLY, CDR2 FYNNEI. This CDR3 contains 14 residues. J gave up 4 bases and V 6 bases, and 6 bases lay outside the gene matches.

With respect to this clone: The CDR3 is cut off 3 residues early in the read; its end comes from the germline J gene. The chain employs TRBV7-2 and TRBJ1-2; 8 nucleotides line up with TRBD1. CDR1 and CDR2 from the germline V gene are SGHTA and FQGNSA. This CDR3 has 14 amino acids. The V segment lost 5 bases and the J segment 4 bases; nucleotides outside the gene matches: 6. CDR3 amino acids: CASSLMGQVYGYTF. The covered CDR3 bases are TGTGCCAGCAGCCTAATGGGACAGGTCTATGGC. Based on the CDR3 plus reference TRBV7-2 and TRBJ1-2, the full variable domain is GAGVSQSPSNKVTEKGKDVELRCDPISGHTALYWYRQSLGQGLEFLIYFQGNSAPDKSGLPSDRFSAERTGGSVSTLTIQRTQQEDSAVYLCASSLMGQVYGYTFGSGTRLTVV.

Points on this clone: The read terminates 3 residues before the CDR3 end, so the remaining end is supplied by the germline J gene. This chain uses TRBV14 with TRBJ2-7; a weak D match, TRBD1 (5 bases). Germline assignment: CDR1 SGHDN and CDR2 FVKESK. Trimming took 3 bases from V and 3 from J, leaving 15 bases between them. This CDR3 is built from 15 residues. CDR3 protein: CASSQWGVPNYEQYF. Partial CDR3 DNA: TGTGCCAGCAGCCAGTGGGGCGTCCCCAACTACGAG.

As for this clone: The read finishes 3 residues shy of the CDR3 end, and the germline J gene is used to complete it. The chain recombines TRBV10-3 with TRBJ1-2; 10 bases agree with TRBD1. The CDR3 sequence is 13 residues long. Trimming at V came to 11 bases and at J to 4 bases, leaving 7 bases not matched to a gene. Germline CDR1 ENHRY, CDR2 SYGVKD. This CDR3 reads CAGGTGAGYGYTF. Incomplete CDR3 DNA: TGTGCCGGTGGGACAGGGGCAGGCTATGGC.

Of note for this clone: The read ends 3 residues before the CDR3 terminus; that terminus is restored from the germline J gene. The chain couples TRBV7-6 to TRBJ2-1, with TRBD2 identical over 10 bases. CDR1 and CDR2 from the germline V gene are SGHVS and FNYEAQ. This CDR3 spans 18 amino acids. V lost 5 bases to trimming and J lost 2 bases; unmatched junction nucleotides: 12. CDR3 region: CASSLTSGEVKPYNEQFF. The sequenced CDR3 bases are TGTGCCAGCAGCCTTACTAGCGGGGAGGTTAAACCCTACAATGAG.

In the case of this clone: The read is 3 residues too short to cover the CDR3 end, so that end is filled in from the germline J gene. This chain connects TRBV6-2 or TRBV6-3 to TRBJ2-2, with a tentative D call TRBD2 (5 bases). Germline V lookup: CDR1 MNHEY, CDR2 SVGEGT. Between the trimmed V and J ends, which lost 5 bases and 2 bases, there was a span of 18 bases. The CDR3 covers 17 residues. Incomplete CDR3 DNA: TGTGCCAGCAGTAAACCCACAGCGGTGGGCAACACCGGGGAG. Protein sequence: CASSKPTAVGNTGE. Given in full, the CDR3 is CASSKPTAVGNTGELFF.